The rows below give T cell receptor beta chains drawn from one sample of a study of cytomegalovirus exposure and HLA in healthy donors. Clones were read by immunoSEQ multiplex PCR, and TCRdb kept only the in-frame ones, dropping some. The sample carries fewer than 200,000 clones, more than 75% recorded once. The sequencing input was PBMCs. These receptors all come from a girl younger than two in good health and CMV-seronegative. CDR3s include the opening cysteine and the closing phenylalanine or tryptophan. A D gene is named only where the DNA matches it firmly. Only part of the rows carry a size: once, few, many, or a class if the clone is expanded.

j_call,v_call,d_call,clone_size,cdr3_nt,cdr3_aa
TRBJ2-2,TRBV6-6,.,.,TGTGCCAGCAGCCCCCCCAGCGGCACCGGGGAGCTGTTTTTT,CASSPPSGTGELFF
TRBJ2-1,TRBV9,.,.,TGTGCCAGCAGCGTAGCCAGTAGCATCGGCTCCTACAATGAGCAGTTCTTC,CASSVASSIGSYNEQFF
TRBJ2-7,TRBV7-2,TRBD2,few,TGTGCCAGCAGCTTATTGCGCGGGAGGAGTGAGCAGTACTTC,CASSLLRGRSEQYF
TRBJ1-1,TRBV5-1,TRBD1,.,TGCGCCAGCAGCTACGGACAGGGAAACACTGAAGCTTTCTTT,CASSYGQGNTEAFF
TRBJ1-3,TRBV11-2,TRBD1,.,TGTGCCAGCATGACAGGGGGCTCTGGAAACACCATATATTTT,CASMTGGSGNTIYF
TRBJ1-4,TRBV6-1,.,.,TGTGCCAGCAGGCGGGGGACTAATGAAAAACTGTTTTTT,CASRRGTNEKLFF
TRBJ1-2,TRBV29-1,TRBD1,few,TGCAGCGTTGACACCGGACAGGGCTATGGCTACACCTTC,CSVDTGQGYGYTF
TRBJ2-5,TRBV29-1,TRBD1,.,TGCAGCGTTGACGGGACAGGGTTAGTCCAAGAGACCCAGTACTTC,CSVDGTGLVQETQYF
TRBJ2-3,TRBV5-1,TRBD2,few,TGCGCCAGCAGCCCTATGACTAGCGGGAGCACAGATACGCAGTATTTT,CASSPMTSGSTDTQYF
TRBJ1-1,TRBV29-1,.,.,TGCAGCGTTGTTCCGGGTGTGAGCACTGAAGCTTTCTTT,CSVVPGVSTEAFF
TRBJ2-7,TRBV7-2,TRBD2,.,TGTGCCAGCAGCACATCCGGGACTAGCGGGTACGAGCAGTACTTC,CASSTSGTSGYEQYF
TRBJ2-5,TRBV20-1,.,.,TGCAGTGTTCTCCGGGAGACCCAGTACTTC,CSVLRETQYF
TRBJ2-5,TRBV18,.,.,TGTGCCAGCTCACCACGTGGTTGGGGGGAAGAGACCCAGTACTTC,CASSPRGWGEETQYF
TRBJ2-3,TRBV2,.,.,TGTGCCAGCAGCCCGGGACACAGCACAGATACGCAGTATTTT,CASSPGHSTDTQYF
TRBJ2-3,TRBV9,.,.,TGTGCCAGCATGAGGGATGGGGATACGCAGTATTTT,CASMRDGDTQYF
TRBJ2-3,TRBV5-1,TRBD1,once,TGCGCCAGCAGTCCGACAGGGGGAAGTACAGATACGCAGTATTTT,CASSPTGGSTDTQYF
TRBJ1-1,TRBV7-9,.,.,TGTGCCAGCAGCTCGACAGGGAACACTGAAGCTTTCTTT,CASSSTGNTEAFF
TRBJ1-1,TRBV2,.,.,TGTGCCAGCAGACCTTCCCGACAGGCGAACACTGAAGCTTTCTTT,CASRPSRQANTEAFF
TRBJ1-1,TRBV19,.,.,TGTGCCAGTAGTATAATGGGGAGAGGAAACACTGAAGCTTTCTTT,CASSIMGRGNTEAFF
TRBJ1-4,TRBV14,TRBD1,.,TGTGCCAGCAGCCAAGGCCCCCTACAGGGGGCGAGGGAAAAACTGTTTTTT,CASSQGPLQGAREKLFF
TRBJ2-2,TRBV5-1,.,few,TGCGCCAGCAGCGCGCCTGGGCAGGAGAACACCGGGGAGCTGTTTTTT,CASSAPGQENTGELFF
TRBJ2-1,TRBV10-3,TRBD2,.,TGTGCCATCAGAGCGGGAGCTAGCGGGAACGATGAGCAGTTCTTC,CAIRAGASGNDEQFF
TRBJ1-4,TRBV4-1,TRBD1,.,TGCGCCAGCAGCCGGACAGGGGAGGGGGAAAAACTGTTTTTT,CASSRTGEGEKLFF
TRBJ1-2,TRBV16,.,.,TGTGCCAGCAGCCACAGGGTCTCTGGCTACACCTTC,CASSHRVSGYTF
TRBJ1-1,TRBV19,.,.,TGTGCCAGTAGCGCTTCCGACAGATTGTCCACTGAAGCTTTCTTT,CASSASDRLSTEAFF
TRBJ2-5,TRBV12-5,.,.,TGTGCTAGTGGCATAGGACAGTCTAGCGGCGAGACCCAGTACTTC,CASGIGQSSGETQYF
TRBJ2-5,TRBV6-1,.,.,TGTGCCAGCACGAGGTGGGGCTCGGGGACCCAGTACTTC,CASTRWGSGTQYF
TRBJ2-5,TRBV9,.,.,TGTGCCAGCAGCCCCAGGGCCGGCAGGGCTCAAGAGACCCAGTACTTC,CASSPRAGRAQETQYF
TRBJ2-3,TRBV7-6,.,.,TGTGCCAGCAGCTTACAGGACTCAAGAGGCACAGATACGCAGTATTTT,CASSLQDSRGTDTQYF
TRBJ2-7,TRBV5-4,.,.,TGTGCCAGCAGCGACACAAAGCGGCCCTACGAGCAGTACTTC,CASSDTKRPYEQYF
TRBJ2-1,TRBV2,.,.,TGTGCCAGCAAACCACTAACTAGACTGGACAATGAGCAGTTCTTC,CASKPLTRLDNEQFF
TRBJ1-4,TRBV5-1,.,once,TGCGCCAGCAGCTTGACGGGGTCGGCGTCTGAAAAACTGTTTTTT,CASSLTGSASEKLFF
TRBJ1-6,TRBV27,.,.,TGTGCCAGCAGTTTTAGTAATTCACCCCTCCACTTT,CASSFSNSPLHF
TRBJ2-1,TRBV7-2,.,.,TGTGCCAGCAGCTTAGAAGGTCTCGGGGAGCAGTTCTTC,CASSLEGLGEQFF
TRBJ2-7,TRBV4-3,.,few,TGCGCCAGCAGCCCCACTGGCCAGGAGGGCTACGAGCAGTACTTC,CASSPTGQEGYEQYF
TRBJ2-1,TRBV25-1,.,.,TGTGCCAGCAGTGACCCGGTAGCGGATCGGAACAATGAGCAGTTCTTC,CASSDPVADRNNEQFF
TRBJ1-3,TRBV6-9,.,.,TGTGCCAGCAGTCGTCCCCTAAACAGGCGGGGGATATCGAGAGGAAACACCATATATTTT,CASSRPLNRRGISRGNTIYF
TRBJ1-2,TRBV29-1,.,.,TGCAGCGTTGTGGGGTGGCAGGGGAAGGACTATGGCTACACCTTC,CSVVGWQGKDYGYTF
TRBJ2-7,TRBV25-1,TRBD2,.,TGTGCCAGCAGTGAATCCGGGAGGGATAACGAGCAGTACTTC,CASSESGRDNEQYF
TRBJ1-1,TRBV6-5,.,.,TGTGCCAGCAGTTACACCTCGGGGGTCATCACTGAAGCTTTCTTT,CASSYTSGVITEAFF